This TCR beta chain derives from a study of CXCR3-negative and CXCR3-positive naive CD8 T cells (dated by TCRdb to between 2018 and 2021). Background for the entire study: In total, around 140 million TRB reads were obtained, corresponding to roughly 1.5 +/- 0.3 million reads per library. Diversity and physicochemical repertoire analyses covered about a dozen donors pooled from two independent experiments. For the TRBV-TRBJ cluster analysis, the naive subsets came from roughly 5 donors, while the memory cells came from 3 donors.

CDR3 length: 14 amino acids, cysteine to phenylalanine. A DNA sequence was not provided. The CDR1 and CDR2 encoded by the germline V gene are MNHEY and SVGAGI. For each CD8+ T cell subset, flow sorting was done in triplicate, and 310,000 or so cells per subset went directly into RLT lysis buffer. Naive CD8+ T cells were defined stringently as CD45RO-CCR7+CD27+CD95- to exclude memory contaminants. Using standard density gradient centrifugation, peripheral blood mononuclear cells were isolated from buffy coats. Naive CXCR3-negative and CXCR3-positive CD8+ T cells were flow-sorted on a FACSAria III. An RNeasy Mini Kit was used to extract total RNA from the sorted cells. Study-wide conclusions, independent of this receptor: CXCR3 expression partially decreased after cryopreservation, so most assays used freshly isolated PBMCs. Comparably high repertoire diversity was found in both naive subsets, whereas much lower repertoire diversity was found in memory CD8+ T cells. Because surface CD5, which is linked to self-reactivity in mice, was comparable between the naive subsets, TCR interaction strength was also inferred from the physicochemical properties of TRB CDR3s. Within the same donor, TRBV-TRBJ usage looked similar between naive CXCR3-negative and CXCR3-positive cells, but memory cells had distinct patterns. Compared with CXCR3-negative naive cells, CXCR3-positive naive cells had TRB CDR3s with higher hydrophobicity (lower Kidera factor 4), lower energy, and higher strength and volume indices.

Sequenced on a NextSeq 550. The Human TCR Profiling Kit (MiLaboratory) was used to make UMI-labeled 5' RACE TRB cDNA libraries. cDNA synthesis used the entire amount of extracted RNA, and PCR amplification then used the entire amount of cDNA produced. Libraries were prepared in parallel with an identical number of PCR cycles. In the original analysis: With a minimum of two reads required per UMI, MIGEC and MiXCR pulled out about 52,000 +/- 9,100 unique UMI-labeled TRB cDNA molecules from each library. On average, each library contained about 40,000 +/- 10,000 functional in-frame TRB CDR3 nucleotide clonotypes without stop codons. After downsampling to 5000 UMI-labeled TRB molecules per sample, diversity metrics, including normalized Shannon-Wiener and Chao1, were computed in VDJtools. VDJtools computed clonotype-size-weighted physicochemical properties of the central five CDR3 residues: interaction energy, strength, volume and Kidera factor 4. TCRdb reprocessed the reads into one record per CDR3 protein sequence, lacking DNA. The V and J calls were determined by TCRdb, not by the authors. The sample table gives almost 6,000 distinct CDR3 sequences. 1.7% of the sample belongs to the ten largest clones.

About this clonotype: The antigen this receptor binds is unknown.

The receptor was derived from a human donor in good health. Some clones in this sample may be carry-over from other donors' samples. Input material: naive CXCR3+ CD8+ T cells from blood. The cell subset or site label corresponds to: CD45RO-CCR7+CD27+CD95- naive CD8+ T cells expressing CXCR3 (TNR3+). The chain is encoded by TRBV6-5 joined to TRBJ2-1. The CDR3 protein: CASSYGSAYNEQFF.